Detailed here is one TCR beta chain. The target antigen is unknown. Germline values: CDR1 SGHTA, CDR2 FQGNSA. The CDR3 spans 14 residues. Deletions cut 1 base from V and 12 bases from J, with 18 bases between. This record belongs to a study of blood T cells in healthy people across ages. Broader study findings: A strong correlation between TCR beta diversity and naive T cell percentage was seen. Naive CD4+ cell counts and diversity both ran higher in long-lived than in aged donors. Measured against age, TCR beta diversity per million T cells decreased in a roughly linear manner.

Together with a sample-barcoded 5' primer, a J-beta primer mix was included in a second PCR lasting about 6 to 12 cycles. TCRdb processed the 5' RACE reads anew with MiXCR; each CDR3 protein has one entry. The sample lists about 1.4 million distinct CDR3 sequences, almost 60% occurring once. Sequenced input: blood. The rearrangement joins TRBV7-2 to TRBJ1-2; possible D gene TRBD1, 6 bases. The receptor's source is a young man in good health. The CDR3 DNA reads as TGTGCCAGCAGCTTAGATGGGACACGGATTCAGGACACCTTC. Its protein product is CASSLDGTRIQDTF.